The clone carrying this T cell receptor (beta chain) was picked up a small number of times. Antigen: not known. TCRdb passed the 5' RACE reads through MiXCR, listing each CDR3 protein once. The table shows 550,000 to 700,000 distinct CDR3 sequences, with more than 9% occurring only once. These data come from a study of identical twins. Findings and limits, study-wide: There was more out-of-frame TCR alpha sharing in monozygotic twins than models estimated. Fewer insertions were carried by abundant cord blood beta clonotypes, but none was seen in memory repertoires. Invariant MAIT and iNKT cells are populations that could partly confound zero-insertion analyses.

This same sample was also part of a study on yellow fever vaccine responses in identical twins.

The sequence came from a woman younger than 30 in good health. Material for sequencing was PBMCs.

CDR3 bases: TGTGCCAGCAGCTCGGGACTAGCGGGAGTCAGTGAGCAGTTCTTC. Residues: CASSSGLAGVSEQFF. This chain uses TRBV5-4 with TRBJ2-1; 14 nucleotides line up with TRBD2. V was clipped by 3 bases and J by 9 bases; unmatched bases: 5. This CDR3 is built from 15 residues. Per the germline V gene, CDR1 is SGHNT and CDR2 is YYREEE (reference sequence).